What follows are 17 T cell receptor beta chains derived from one specimen sequenced in a study of T cell responses to AZD1222 COVID-19 vaccine. Some clones are missing from TCRdb's copy, which holds only in-frame ones; the method was immunoSEQ multiplex PCR. In the table there are under 110,000 clones, 90% of which are singletons. The material was peripheral blood, obtained 28 days after the second AZD1222 dose. The receptors originated from an adult who received the AZD1222 COVID-19 vaccine.

The rearrangement uses TRBV18 and TRBJ1-6; D may be TRBD1 (5 bases). Germline loops: CDR1 KGHSH, CDR2 LQKENI. Trimming took 1 base from V and 9 from J, leaving 31 bases between them. This CDR3 spans 21 amino acids. CDR3 residues: CASSPLPQYGGELTGSSPLHF. Written as DNA, the CDR3 is TGTGCCAGCTCACCACTACCTCAATACGGGGGGGAACTAACGGGCAGTTCACCCCTCCACTTT.

The chain couples TRBV27 to TRBJ2-1; TRBD1 or TRBD2 may be the D gene (5 bases each). The CDR3 totals 14 residues. Germline values: CDR1 MNHEY, CDR2 SMNVEV (reference sequence). V dropped 3 bases and J dropped 6 bases, with 12 bases sitting between them. This chain's CDR3 is CASSFLGPTNEQFF. Written as DNA, the CDR3 is TGTGCCAGCAGTTTTTTGGGACCGACCAATGAGCAGTTCTTC.

This chain links TRBV7-9 with TRBJ1-2; 7 positions match TRBD1. The V gene end was trimmed by 3 bases and the J gene end by 4 bases; junction bases not matched to a gene: 5. This CDR3 region has 14 residues. CDR1 and CDR2 from the germline V gene are SEHNR and FQNEAQ (reference sequence). In nucleotides, the CDR3 is TGTGCCAGCAGCTTGTACAGGGGAGGCTATGGCTACACCTTC. Its translation: CASSLYRGGYGYTF.

The V gene is TRBV27, the J gene TRBJ2-3; D remains ambiguous. The germline CDR1 and CDR2 sequences are MNHEY and SMNVEV (reference sequence). V was shortened by 7 bases and J by 2 bases, with 4 bases between the two germline ends. The CDR3 contains 11 residues. The CDR3 protein is CASTDTDTQYF. For the CDR3, the DNA is TGTGCCAGCACTGACACAGATACGCAGTATTTT.

The gene calls are TRBV4-3 and TRBJ1-6; the D is unclear. CDR1 and CDR2 from the germline V gene are LGHNA and YSLEER. Trimming took 5 bases from V and 3 from J, leaving 5 bases between them. CDR3 length: 13 amino acids. CDR3 DNA: TGCGCCAGCAGCGTCGGCTATAATTCACCCCTCCACTTT. Translating it yields CASSVGYNSPLHF.

In its sample, this clone was seen a few times. The J gene is TRBJ2-1, the V gene TRBV7-3, with TRBD2 matching 7 bases. Unmatched junction bases numbered 7, after V lost 5 bases and J lost 9 bases. CDR1 SGHTA and CDR2 FQGTGA come from the germline V gene. The CDR3 runs 13 residues. CDR3 sequence (DNA): TGTGCCAGCAGCAAAACTAGCGTAGGTGAGCAGTTCTTC. Protein sequence: CASSKTSVGEQFF. The whole variable domain, remainder taken from reference TRBV7-3 and TRBJ2-1, is GAGVSQTPSNKVTEKGKYVELRCDPISGHTALYWYRQSLGQGPEFLIYFQGTGAADDSGLPNDRFFAVRPEGSVSTLKIQRTERGDSAVYLCASSKTSVGEQFFGPGTRLTVL.

The chain employs TRBV2 and TRBJ2-7, with 7 bases matching TRBD1. Germline V gene lookup returns CDR1 SNHLY and CDR2 FYNNEI. This CDR3 is built from 14 residues. The V segment lost 11 bases and the J segment 2 bases; nucleotides outside the gene matches: 12. In nucleotides, the CDR3 is TGTGCCGCCCATCCCCGACAGGGAACCTACGAGCAGTACTTC. As protein: CAAHPRQGTYEQYF.

The chain joins TRBV7-3 to TRBJ2-1, with a possible D match to TRBD2 (6 bases). Germline CDR1 is SGHTA and CDR2 is FQGTGA. With 3 bases removed from V and 9 bases from J, the gap between germline ends came to 12 bases. The CDR3 runs to 13 residues. Here the CDR3 DNA reads TGTGCCAGCAGCTTGGGGACTCCAAGTGAGCAGTTCTTC. Its protein is CASSLGTPSEQFF. The full variable domain, with the rest looked up from reference TRBV7-3 and TRBJ2-1, is GAGVSQTPSNKVTEKGKYVELRCDPISGHTALYWYRQSLGQGPEFLIYFQGTGAADDSGLPNDRFFAVRPEGSVSTLKIQRTERGDSAVYLCASSLGTPSEQFFGPGTRLTVL.

This clone was counted a single time. The chain carries TRBV11-2 and TRBJ2-7, with D unclear. Deletions cut 5 bases from V and 3 bases from J, with 20 bases between. From germline, CDR1 is SGHAT and CDR2 FQNNGV. CDR3 size: 16 residues. The CDR3 sequence: CASSRLQLSTSYEQYF. The CDR3 DNA sequence: TGTGCCAGCAGCCGCCTCCAACTTTCGACGAGCTACGAGCAGTACTTC.

V usage is TRBV5-6 and J usage is TRBJ2-5, with D possibly being TRBD2 (5 bases). V dropped 0 bases and J dropped 5 bases, with 11 bases sitting between them. This CDR3 contains 14 residues. CDR1 SGHDT and CDR2 YYEEEE come from the germline V gene. DNA of the CDR3: TGTGCCAGCAGCTTGGAGGAGGATCTGGAGACCCAGTACTTC. This codes for CASSLEEDLETQYF.

J is TRBJ2-7 and V is TRBV7-2; 15 positions match TRBD2. The CDR3 is made up of 16 amino acids. The germline gives CDR1 SGHTA, CDR2 FQGNSA. V shed 4 bases, J shed 3 bases, and the junction held 4 bases outside the gene matches. CDR3 residues: CASSWGLAGGGYEQYF. The CDR3 DNA follows: TGTGCCAGCAGCTGGGGACTAGCGGGGGGCGGCTACGAGCAGTACTTC.

This chain uses TRBV27 with TRBJ2-1; D uncertain. The CDR3 extends over 14 amino acids. The V end lost 1 base, the J end lost 9 bases, and 13 bases lay between the germline ends. CDR1 MNHEY and CDR2 SMNVEV come from the germline V gene (reference sequence). The CDR3 is CASSLWPNSGEQFF. CDR3 in DNA: TGTGCCAGCAGTTTATGGCCCAATTCGGGTGAGCAGTTCTTC.

V gene TRBV3-1 (or the pseudogene TRBV3-2) combines with J gene TRBJ1-5; 7 bases align to TRBD1. The V gene end was trimmed by 4 bases and the J gene end by 11 bases; junction bases not matched to a gene: 14. The CDR3 spans 15 residues. Germline CDR1 LGHDT, CDR2 YNNKEL (reference sequence). CDR3 sequence reads: CASSPDRRQQGTQHF. The DNA of the CDR3 is TGTGCCAGCAGCCCGGACAGGCGCCAACAAGGTACCCAGCATTTT.

This clone has a single count. The V gene is TRBV7-2, the J gene TRBJ1-4; no reliable D call. In germline, CDR1 is SGHTA, CDR2 FQGNSA. This CDR3 is 13 amino acids long. V lost 5 bases to trimming and J lost 7 bases, with 11 bases between them. This CDR3 reads CASSLSRAEKLFF. DNA of the CDR3: TGTGCCAGCAGCCTTAGTAGAGCTGAAAAACTGTTTTTT.

V gene TRBV3-1 (or the pseudogene TRBV3-2) combines with J gene TRBJ1-3, with D unclear. The germline V and J ends were trimmed by 1 base and 4 bases, with 8 bases remaining between them. The length of the CDR3 is 14 residues. The V gene's germline CDR1 is LGHDT and CDR2 YNNKEL (reference sequence). CDR3 in amino acids: CASSQGREGNTIYF. Here the CDR3 DNA reads TGTGCCAGCAGCCAAGGAAGGGAGGGAAACACCATATATTTT.

This chain connects TRBV3-1 (or the pseudogene TRBV3-2) to TRBJ1-2; D unresolved. The CDR3 loop spans 14 amino acids. V lost 5 bases, J lost 8 bases, and 18 bases lay in between. CDR1 is LGHDT, CDR2 YNNKEL, per germline (reference sequence). CDR3: CASSSSPGRDGYTF. The DNA for the CDR3 is TGTGCCAGCAGCAGTTCCCCGGGCAGAGACGGCTACACCTTC.

V usage is TRBV4-1 and J usage is TRBJ1-2; D possibly corresponds to TRBD1 (5 bases). CDR3 length: 15 residues. Germline CDR1 and CDR2: MGHRA and YSYEKL. Trimming left V 0 bases short and J 4 bases short, with 12 bases between. CDR3 amino acids: CASSQDRDASYGYTF. The CDR3 coding sequence is TGCGCCAGCAGCCAAGATAGGGACGCCAGCTATGGCTACACCTTC.